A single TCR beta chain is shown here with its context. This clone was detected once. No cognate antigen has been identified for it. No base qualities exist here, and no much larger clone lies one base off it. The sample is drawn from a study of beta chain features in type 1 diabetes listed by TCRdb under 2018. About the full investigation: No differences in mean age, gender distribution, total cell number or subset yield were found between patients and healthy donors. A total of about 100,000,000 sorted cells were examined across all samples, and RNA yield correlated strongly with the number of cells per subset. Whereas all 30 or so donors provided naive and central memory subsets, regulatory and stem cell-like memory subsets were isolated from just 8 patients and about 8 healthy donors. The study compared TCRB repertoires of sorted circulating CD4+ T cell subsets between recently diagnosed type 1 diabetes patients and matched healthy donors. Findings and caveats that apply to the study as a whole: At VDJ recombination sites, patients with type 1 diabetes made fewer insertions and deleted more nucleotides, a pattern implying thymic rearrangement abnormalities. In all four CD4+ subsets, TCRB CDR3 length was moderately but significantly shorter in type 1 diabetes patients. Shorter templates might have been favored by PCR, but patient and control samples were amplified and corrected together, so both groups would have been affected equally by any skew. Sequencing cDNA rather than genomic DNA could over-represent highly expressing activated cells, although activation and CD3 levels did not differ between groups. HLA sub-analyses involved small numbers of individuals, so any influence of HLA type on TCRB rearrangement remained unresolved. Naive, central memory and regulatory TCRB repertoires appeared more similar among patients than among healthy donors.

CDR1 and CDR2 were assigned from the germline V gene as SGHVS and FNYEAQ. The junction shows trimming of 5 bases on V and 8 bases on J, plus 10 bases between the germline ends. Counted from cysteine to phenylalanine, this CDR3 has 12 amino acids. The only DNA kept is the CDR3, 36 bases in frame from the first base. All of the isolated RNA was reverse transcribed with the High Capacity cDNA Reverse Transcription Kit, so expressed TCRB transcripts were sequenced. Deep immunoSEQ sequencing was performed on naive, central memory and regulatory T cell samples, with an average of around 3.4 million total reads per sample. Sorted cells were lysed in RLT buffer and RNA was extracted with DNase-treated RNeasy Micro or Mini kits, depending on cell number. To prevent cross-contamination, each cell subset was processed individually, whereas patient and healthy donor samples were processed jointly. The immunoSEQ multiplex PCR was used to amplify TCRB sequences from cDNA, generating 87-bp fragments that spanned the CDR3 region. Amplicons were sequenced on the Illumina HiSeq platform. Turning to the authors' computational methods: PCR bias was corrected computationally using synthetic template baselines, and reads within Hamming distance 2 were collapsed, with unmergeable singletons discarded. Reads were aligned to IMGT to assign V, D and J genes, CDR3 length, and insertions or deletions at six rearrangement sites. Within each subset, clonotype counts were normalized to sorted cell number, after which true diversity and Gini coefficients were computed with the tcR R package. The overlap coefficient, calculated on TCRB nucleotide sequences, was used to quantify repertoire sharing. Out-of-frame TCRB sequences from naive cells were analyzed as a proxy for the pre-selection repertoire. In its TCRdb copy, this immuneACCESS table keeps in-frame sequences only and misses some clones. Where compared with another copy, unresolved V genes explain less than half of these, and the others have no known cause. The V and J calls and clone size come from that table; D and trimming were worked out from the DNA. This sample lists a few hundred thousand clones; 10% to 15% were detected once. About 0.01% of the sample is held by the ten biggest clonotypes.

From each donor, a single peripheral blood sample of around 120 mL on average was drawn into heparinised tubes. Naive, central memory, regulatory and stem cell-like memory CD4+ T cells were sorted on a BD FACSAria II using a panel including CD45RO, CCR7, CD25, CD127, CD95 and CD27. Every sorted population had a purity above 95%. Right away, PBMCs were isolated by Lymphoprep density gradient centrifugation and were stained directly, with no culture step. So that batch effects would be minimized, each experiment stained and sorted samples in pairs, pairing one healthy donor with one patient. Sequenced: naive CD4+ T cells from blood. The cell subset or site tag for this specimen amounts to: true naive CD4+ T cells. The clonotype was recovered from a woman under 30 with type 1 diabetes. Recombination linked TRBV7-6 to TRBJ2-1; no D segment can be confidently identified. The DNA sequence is TGTGCCAGCAGCCTTAGTTACCATGAGCAGTTCTTC. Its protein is CASSLSYHEQFF.